This T cell receptor (beta chain) comes out of a study of CD8+ T cells in alopecia areata. Germline values: CDR1 SGHTA, CDR2 FQGNSA. J gave up 5 bases and V 5 bases, and 6 bases lay outside the gene matches. This CDR3 spans 14 amino acids. The treatment denotes: oral pan-JAK inhibitor, 5-10 mg twice daily. In the case of this clone: Its antigen is unidentified.

Findings and limits, study-wide: Relative to normal scalp, lesional scalp, especially alopecia totalis/universalis, showed higher clonality. Baseline CD8+ expansion's link to response remains uncertain, as there was one nonresponder. Scalp sample data also include resident alphabeta T cells from normal skin.

TCR sequencing used cDNA made by reverse transcription of extracted RNA. The assay was immunoSEQ multiplex PCR, and TCRdb's table has in-frame clones only and misses some. In the table there are about 200,000 clones, 45% to 75% of which are singletons. The specimen was CD4+ T cells sorted from blood, collected at week 4, from a patient treated with tofacitinib. The receptor's source is a human donor with alopecia areata. The chain is built from TRBV7-2 and TRBJ1-2; 9 bases fit TRBD1. CDR3 protein: CASSPRTGVYGYTF. The CDR3, as DNA: TGTGCCAGCAGCCCGCGGACAGGGGTTTATGGCTACACCTTC.